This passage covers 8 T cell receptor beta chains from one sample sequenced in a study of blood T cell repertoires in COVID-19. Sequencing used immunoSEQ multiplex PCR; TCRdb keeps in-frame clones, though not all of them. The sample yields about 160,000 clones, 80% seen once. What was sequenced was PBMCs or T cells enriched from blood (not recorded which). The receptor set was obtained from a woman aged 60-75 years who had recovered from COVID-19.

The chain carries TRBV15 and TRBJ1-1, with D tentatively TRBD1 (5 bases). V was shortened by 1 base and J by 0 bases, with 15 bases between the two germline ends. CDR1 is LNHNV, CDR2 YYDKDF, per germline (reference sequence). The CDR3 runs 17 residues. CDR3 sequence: CATSRGLGRKMNTEAFF. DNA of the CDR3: TGTGCCACCAGCAGAGGTTTGGGGCGAAAAATGAACACTGAAGCTTTCTTT.

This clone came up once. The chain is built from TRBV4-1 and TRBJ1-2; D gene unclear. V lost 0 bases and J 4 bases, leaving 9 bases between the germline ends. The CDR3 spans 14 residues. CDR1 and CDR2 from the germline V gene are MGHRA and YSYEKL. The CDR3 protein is CASSQDIGGYGYTF. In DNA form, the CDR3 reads TGCGCCAGCAGCCAAGATATAGGAGGCTATGGCTACACCTTC.

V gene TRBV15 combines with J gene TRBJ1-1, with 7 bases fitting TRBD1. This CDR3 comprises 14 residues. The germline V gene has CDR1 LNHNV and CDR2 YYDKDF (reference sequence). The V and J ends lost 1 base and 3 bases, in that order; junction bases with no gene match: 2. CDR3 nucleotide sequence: TGTGCCACCAGCAGAGGGGACAGTGACACTGAAGCTTTCTTT. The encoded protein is CATSRGDSDTEAFF.

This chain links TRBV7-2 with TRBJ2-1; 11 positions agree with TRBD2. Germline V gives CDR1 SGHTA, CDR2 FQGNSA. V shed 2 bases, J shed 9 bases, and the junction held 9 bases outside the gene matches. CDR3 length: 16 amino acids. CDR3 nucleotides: TGTGCCAGCAGCTTATACGGTAGCGGGGGGGCAGGTGAGCAGTTCTTC. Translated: CASSLYGSGGAGEQFF.

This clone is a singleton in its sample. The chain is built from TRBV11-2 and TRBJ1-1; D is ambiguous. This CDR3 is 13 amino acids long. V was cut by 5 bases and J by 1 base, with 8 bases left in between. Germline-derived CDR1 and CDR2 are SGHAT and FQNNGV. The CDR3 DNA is TGTGCCAGCAGCCGACAATGGAACACTGAAGCTTTCTTT. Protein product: CASSRQWNTEAFF.

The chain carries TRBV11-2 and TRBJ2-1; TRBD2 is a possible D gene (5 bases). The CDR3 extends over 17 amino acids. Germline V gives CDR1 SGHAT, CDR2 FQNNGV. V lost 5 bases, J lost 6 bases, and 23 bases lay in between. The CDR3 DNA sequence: TGTGCCAGCAGCAGCCCTCCCACGCGGGCCCGGGGCAATGAGCAGTTCTTC. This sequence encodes CASSSPPTRARGNEQFF.

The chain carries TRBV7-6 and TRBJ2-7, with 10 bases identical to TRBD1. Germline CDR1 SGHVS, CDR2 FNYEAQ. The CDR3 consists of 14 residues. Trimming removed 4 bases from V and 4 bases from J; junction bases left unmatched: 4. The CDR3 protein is CASSSGQGGYEQYF. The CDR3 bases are TGTGCCAGCAGCTCCGGACAGGGGGGGTACGAGCAGTACTTC. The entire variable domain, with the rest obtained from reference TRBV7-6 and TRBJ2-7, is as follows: GAGVSQSPRYKVTKRGQDVALRCDPISGHVSLYWYRQALGQGPEFLTYFNYEAQQDKSGLPNDRFSAERPEGSISTLTIQRTEQRDSAMYRCASSSGQGGYEQYFGPGTRLTVT.

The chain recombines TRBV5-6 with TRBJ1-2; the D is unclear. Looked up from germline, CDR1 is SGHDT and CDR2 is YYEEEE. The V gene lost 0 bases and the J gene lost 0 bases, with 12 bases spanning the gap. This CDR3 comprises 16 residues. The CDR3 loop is CASSLAGRAANYGYTF. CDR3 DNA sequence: TGTGCCAGCAGCTTGGCAGGCCGAGCAGCTAACTATGGCTACACCTTC.